This entry concerns a single T cell receptor beta chain. TCRdb keeps only in-frame clones here, not all; method: immunoSEQ multiplex PCR. The sample gives 280,000 or so clones, around 87% of which show up once; about 1.8% is in the top ten. Across under 25 US areas, participants ranged in age from about 18 to 90 years. This sample is drawn from a study of blood T cell repertoires in COVID-19. Study-level background: The United States, Italy and Spain were the sources of the acute and convalescent COVID-19 samples.

Sample: PBMCs or T cells enriched from blood (not recorded which). This TCR derives from a young woman with acute COVID-19.

The CDR3 protein is CASSPKQQAEAFF. DNA of the CDR3: TGTGCCAGCTCACCAAAACAGCAGGCTGAAGCTTTCTTT. The chain employs TRBV18 and TRBJ1-1; D not certain. Trimming took 2 bases from V and 6 from J, leaving 10 bases between them. The CDR3 length is 13 residues. CDR1 and CDR2 from the germline V gene are KGHSH and LQKENI.